Listed below are T cell receptor beta chains from one sample, sequenced in a study of long-term antiretroviral therapy in people with HIV. TCRdb's table, derived via immunoSEQ multiplex PCR, lists solely in-frame clones and lacks some. The data show 30,000 or so clones, about four fifths seen once. Sample: unsorted PBMCs, taken 3 years after starting antiretroviral therapy. Receptor source: a man aged 50-59 years with HIV. CDR3s include the opening cysteine and the closing phenylalanine or tryptophan. A D gene is named only where the DNA matches it firmly. Clone size is not always given. Where it is, it says once, few, many or a class for expanded clones.

v_call	d_call	j_call	clone_size	cdr3_nt	cdr3_aa
TRBV7-9	TRBD1	TRBJ1-1	NA	TGTGCCAGCAGCCGCGGGACAGATAACACTGAAGCTTTCTTT	CASSRGTDNTEAFF
TRBV6-5	TRBD1	TRBJ1-2	NA	TGTGCCAGCAGTGTCCGGGACAGACCTAACTATGGCTACACCTTC	CASSVRDRPNYGYTF
TRBV28	NA	TRBJ2-7	NA	TGTGCCAGCAGTCCTGCCCTACAAGGGGTACCCTCCTACGAGCAGTACTTC	CASSPALQGVPSYEQYF
TRBV7-9	TRBD1	TRBJ1-4	NA	TGTGCCAGCAGCCGGACAGGGTCTAATGAAAAACTGTTTTTT	CASSRTGSNEKLFF
TRBV5-1	NA	TRBJ1-4	few	TGCGCCAGCAGCTTGTCTGGCACTTCGGGCCGTAATGAAAAACTGTTTTTT	CASSLSGTSGRNEKLFF
TRBV21-1	NA	TRBJ2-3	NA	TGTGCCAGCAGCAACCGGGAGGCCTACACAGATACGCAGTATTTT	CASSNREAYTDTQYF
TRBV7-3	NA	TRBJ2-3	NA	TGTGCCAGCAGCTTAACAACGGGGGCAGATACGCAGTATTTT	CASSLTTGADTQYF
TRBV7-9	NA	TRBJ1-1	NA	TGTGCCAGCAGCTTAGTGGGTGAGACTGAAGCTTTCTTT	CASSLVGETEAFF
TRBV5-1	NA	TRBJ2-7	NA	TGCGCCAGCAGCTTGGCGGGTTTCTCCTACGAGCAGTACTTC	CASSLAGFSYEQYF
TRBV6-6	TRBD2	TRBJ2-1	NA	TGTGCCAGCAGTTACTCACTAGCGGGATATGAGCAGTTCTTC	CASSYSLAGYEQFF
TRBV28	TRBD1	TRBJ2-7	NA	TGTGCCAGCCGACAGGGGGCCATCGACGAGCAGTACTTC	CASRQGAIDEQYF
TRBV28	TRBD2	TRBJ2-1	NA	TGTGCCAGCAGTTTGGGTGGGAGGGTCTACAATGAGCAGTTCTTC	CASSLGGRVYNEQFF
TRBV5-1	TRBD2	TRBJ2-5	once	TGCGCCAGCAGCTGGGCGGGAGGGGGCCAGGAGACCCAGTACTTC	CASSWAGGGQETQYF
TRBV10-3	NA	TRBJ1-4	once	TGTGCCATCAGTGAGAGCGGTGAAAAACTGTTTTTT	CAISESGEKLFF
TRBV5-6	NA	TRBJ2-7	NA	TGTGCCAGCAGCTCCGGGCCTTCGTCAACCGAGCAGTACTTC	CASSSGPSSTEQYF
TRBV5-4	NA	TRBJ1-2	NA	TGTGCCAGCAGCTTGATGGGGTATTTAGGTGGCTACACCTTC	CASSLMGYLGGYTF
TRBV7-6	NA	TRBJ2-1	NA	TGTGCCAGCAGCCCAGGGATTAATCCCTGGAATGAGCAGTTCTTC	CASSPGINPWNEQFF
TRBV19	NA	TRBJ1-5	few	TGTGCCAGTCGCAGCAGCCATAGCAATCAGCCCCAGCATTTT	CASRSSHSNQPQHF
TRBV5-6	TRBD2	TRBJ2-1	NA	TGTGCCAGCACCTCCGGGACTAGGCAGTTCTTC	CASTSGTRQFF
TRBV18	TRBD2	TRBJ2-5	NA	TGTGCCAGCTCACCACCGGCTAGCGGGGGGAAGGTGGCCCAGTACTTC	CASSPPASGGKVAQYF
TRBV14	TRBD2	TRBJ2-7	NA	TGTGCCAGCAGCCAATGGGCGGGAGCCTACGAGCAGTACTTC	CASSQWAGAYEQYF
TRBV29-1	NA	TRBJ1-5	NA	TGCAGCGTAAGACAGGCAATTGGCAGCAATCAGCCCCAGCATTTT	CSVRQAIGSNQPQHF
TRBV6-1	NA	TRBJ1-6	NA	TGTGCCAGCACTCAGGTCGTTTCACCCCTCCACTTT	CASTQVVSPLHF
TRBV28	NA	TRBJ2-1	NA	TGTGCCAGCAGCTATTTCGGGGAGCAGTTCTTC	CASSYFGEQFF
TRBV7-2	TRBD2	TRBJ2-3	NA	TGTGCCAGCAGCTTATCCTATAGCGGCGGGGGGAGGACAGATACGCAGTATTTT	CASSLSYSGGGRTDTQYF
TRBV5-1	TRBD1	TRBJ1-4	NA	TGCGCCAGCAGCTTGGCCGGGACAGGGAGCGAAAAACTGTTTTTT	CASSLAGTGSEKLFF
TRBV6-1	TRBD1	TRBJ2-5	NA	TGTGCCAGCACCCTTGACAGGGAACGAGAGACCCAGTACTTC	CASTLDRERETQYF
TRBV27	NA	TRBJ2-1	NA	TGTGCCAGCAGTAAGACAGAAAACAATGAGCAGTTCTTC	CASSKTENNEQFF
TRBV5-4	TRBD1	TRBJ1-4	NA	TGTGCCAGCCGGAGACAGGGAAAAAATGAAAAACTGTTTTTT	CASRRQGKNEKLFF
TRBV6-6	NA	TRBJ1-5	few	TGTGCCAGCAGTTACGTCGAAGGTAGCAATCAGCCCCAGCATTTT	CASSYVEGSNQPQHF
TRBV14	NA	TRBJ2-3	NA	TGTGCCAGCAGCCAAGTCCTTAGGGGGGCTGGAGATACGCAGTATTTT	CASSQVLRGAGDTQYF
TRBV28	NA	TRBJ1-5	NA	TGTGCCAGCAGTTTACCCCGTGAGCCCCAGCATTTT	CASSLPREPQHF